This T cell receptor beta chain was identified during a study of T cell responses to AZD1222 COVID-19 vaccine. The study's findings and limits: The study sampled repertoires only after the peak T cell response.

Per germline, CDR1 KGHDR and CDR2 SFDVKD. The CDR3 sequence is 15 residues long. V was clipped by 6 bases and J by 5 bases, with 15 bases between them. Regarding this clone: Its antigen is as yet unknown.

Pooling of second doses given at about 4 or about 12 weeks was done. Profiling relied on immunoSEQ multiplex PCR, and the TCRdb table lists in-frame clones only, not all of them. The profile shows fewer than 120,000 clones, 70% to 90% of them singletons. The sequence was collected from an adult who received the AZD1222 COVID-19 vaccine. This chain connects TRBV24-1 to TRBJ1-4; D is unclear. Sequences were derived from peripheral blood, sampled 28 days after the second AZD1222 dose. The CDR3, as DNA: TGTGCCACCAGTAACTGGGTCGACTCCAATGAAAAACTGTTTTTT. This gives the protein CATSNWVDSNEKLFF.